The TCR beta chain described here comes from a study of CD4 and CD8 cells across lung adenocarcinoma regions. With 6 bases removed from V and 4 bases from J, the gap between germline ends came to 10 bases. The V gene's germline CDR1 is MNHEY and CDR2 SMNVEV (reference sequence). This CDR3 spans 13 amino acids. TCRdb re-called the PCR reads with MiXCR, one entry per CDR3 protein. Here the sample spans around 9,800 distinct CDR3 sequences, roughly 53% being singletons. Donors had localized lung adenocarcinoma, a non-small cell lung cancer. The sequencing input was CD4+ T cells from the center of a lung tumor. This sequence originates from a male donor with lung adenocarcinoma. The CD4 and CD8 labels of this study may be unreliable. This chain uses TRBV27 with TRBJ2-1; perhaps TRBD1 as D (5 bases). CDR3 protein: CASRPDSYNEQFF. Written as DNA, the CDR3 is TGTGCCAGCAGACCTGACAGTTACAATGAGCAGTTCTTC.